What follows are 20 T cell receptor beta chains derived from one specimen sequenced in a study of shared T cell receptors in the human thymus. Only in-frame clones appear in the TCRdb table, and some are missing; sequencing was by immunoSEQ multiplex PCR. Here the sample spans 650,000 to 950,000 clones, roughly 88% being singletons. A further study also used this sample, focusing on human thymus T cells.

Sample: thymocytes. Receptors originate from a girl less than two years old with a congenital heart defect.

The rearrangement links TRBV28 to TRBJ2-7, with a possible D match to TRBD1 (5 bases). The CDR3 runs 14 residues. CDR1 is MDHEN, CDR2 SYDVKM, per germline. V was trimmed by 5 bases and J by 3 bases, leaving 14 bases between them. Written as DNA, the CDR3 is TGTGCCAGCAGTCCTCTGGGCAGGGTCTACGAGCAGTACTTC. Its protein product is CASSPLGRVYEQYF.

The gene calls are TRBV4-1 and TRBJ1-5; possible D gene TRBD1, 5 bases. The germline V gene has CDR1 MGHRA and CDR2 YSYEKL. This CDR3 contains 15 residues. V was pared by 1 base and J by 10 bases, with 17 bases between. The CDR3 reads CASSQVEGEKNPQHF. The CDR3 DNA sequence: TGCGCCAGCAGCCAAGTTGAAGGGGAAAAGAATCCCCAGCATTTT.

The chain links TRBV10-1 to TRBJ2-7; 16 positions agree with TRBD2. From germline, CDR1 is WNHNN and CDR2 SYGVQD (reference sequence). The CDR3 length is 19 residues. J was trimmed by 5 bases and V by 4 bases; bases with no gene match: 14. The DNA of the CDR3 is TGCGCCAGCAGTGCATCCGCCGGGACTAGCGGGGGGGCTGTCGACGAGCAGTACTTC. It codes for CASSASAGTSGGAVDEQYF.

CDR3 region: CASSSLAASTDTQYF. CDR3 coding DNA: TGTGCCAGCAGCTCACTAGCGGCTAGCACAGATACGCAGTATTTT. The chain uses TRBV11-1 and TRBJ2-3; 8 bases are a match to TRBD2. CDR3 size: 15 residues. Germline CDR1 SGHAT, CDR2 FQDESV (reference sequence). The V gene end was trimmed by 4 bases and the J gene end by 0 bases; junction bases not matched to a gene: 3. Filled out from reference TRBV11-1 and TRBJ2-3, the complete variable domain reads EAEVAQSPRYKITEKSQAVAFWCDPISGHATLYWYRQILGQGPELLVQFQDESVVDDSQLPKDRFSAERLKGVDSTLKIQPAELGDSAMYLCASSSLAASTDTQYFGPGTRLTVL.

The chain has TRBV10-3 and TRBJ1-1; 7 positions match TRBD1. The CDR3 spans 17 residues. The V segment lost 3 bases and the J segment 0 bases; nucleotides outside the gene matches: 10. Germline assignment: CDR1 ENHRY and CDR2 SYGVKD. CDR3 residues: CAISDRGEKGMNTEAFF. The CDR3 coding sequence is TGTGCCATCAGTGACAGGGGGGAGAAGGGGATGAACACTGAAGCTTTCTTT.

The rearrangement joins TRBV18 to TRBJ2-1, with 9 bases fitting TRBD2. The CDR3 extends over 14 amino acids. After removal of 3 bases from V and 7 bases from J, the junction contained 4 bases not matched to a gene. Germline CDR1 reads KGHSH; CDR2 reads LQKENI. The CDR3 protein is CASSPPRGGNEQFF. As DNA, the CDR3 is TGTGCCAGCTCACCCCCGCGGGGGGGAAATGAGCAGTTCTTC.

This chain links TRBV27 with TRBJ1-1; D ambiguous. The germline V and J ends were trimmed by 5 bases and 1 base, with 8 bases remaining between them. CDR1 and CDR2 from the germline V gene are MNHEY and SMNVEV (reference sequence). The CDR3 is 13 amino acids. CDR3 sequence reads: CASSPHKNTEAFF. As DNA, the CDR3 is TGTGCCAGCAGTCCCCACAAGAACACTGAAGCTTTCTTT.

This chain links TRBV5-8 with TRBJ2-1; D is possibly TRBD2 (5 bases). V shed 0 bases and J shed 0 bases, with 10 bases lying between them. CDR3 size: 16 residues. Germline V gene data show CDR1 as SGHTS and CDR2 as YDEGEE. The CDR3: CASSLVQGSSYNEQFF. The CDR3 DNA sequence: TGTGCCAGCAGCTTGGTACAAGGGAGCTCCTACAATGAGCAGTTCTTC.

This chain links TRBV13 with TRBJ1-6, with TRBD1 as a possible D gene (6 bases). V lost 5 bases and J lost 6, with 17 bases in between. The CDR3 length is 16 residues. The germline V gene encodes CDR1 PRHDT and CDR2 FYEKMQ (reference sequence). The chain's CDR3 is CASSPIGRGANSPLHF. The CDR3 bases are TGTGCCAGCAGCCCCATTGGCCGGGGGGCTAATTCACCCCTCCACTTT.

The chain recombines TRBV7-2 with TRBJ1-2, with D maybe TRBD1 (6 bases). Trimming shortened V by 4 bases and J by 4 bases, and 13 bases separated the two germline ends. Per germline, CDR1 SGHTA and CDR2 FQGNSA. The CDR3 runs to 14 residues. This CDR3 is CASSSEGQFYGYTF. CDR3 coding DNA: TGTGCCAGCAGCTCAGAAGGACAGTTCTATGGCTACACCTTC.

V and J are TRBV6-5 and TRBJ2-5; 9 nucleotides align to TRBD1. CDR3 length equals 14 residues. Germline CDR1 and CDR2: MNHEY and SVGAGI. With 4 bases clipped from V and 5 bases from J, the junction kept 5 bases outside the gene matches. The CDR3 region is CASSWDREGETQYF. For the CDR3, the DNA is TGTGCCAGCAGTTGGGACAGGGAAGGGGAGACCCAGTACTTC.

In its sample, this clone was seen a few times. One end of the junction is discordant with germline, which a read error may explain. The chain combines TRBV7-7 with TRBJ2-5, with D maybe TRBD1 (6 bases). The germline gives CDR1 SSHAT, CDR2 FNYEAQ (reference sequence). The CDR3 length is 13 residues. The CDR3 sequence: CASSFGQQETQYF. In nucleotides, the CDR3 is TGTGCTAGCAGCTTCGGACAGCAAGAGACCCAGTACTTC.

J is TRBJ1-1 and V is TRBV5-6; D might be TRBD1 (6 bases). The CDR3 runs to 16 residues. V lost 2 bases to trimming and J lost 1 base, with 15 bases between them. CDR1 SGHDT and CDR2 YYEEEE come from the germline V gene. The CDR3 is CASSFRGGLENTEAFF. CDR3 DNA sequence: TGTGCCAGCAGCTTTAGAGGGGGTCTAGAGAACACTGAAGCTTTCTTT. The whole variable domain, filled in from reference TRBV5-6 and TRBJ1-1, reads DAGVTQSPTHLIKTRGQQVTLRCSPKSGHDTVSWYQQALGQGPQFIFQYYEEEERQRGNFPDRFSGHQFPNYSSELNVNALLLGDSALYLCASSFRGGLENTEAFFGQGTRLTVV.

The rearrangement joins TRBV28 to TRBJ2-1; no clear D gene. This CDR3 has 15 amino acids. Trimming cost V 5 bases and J 1 base, with 12 bases left between them. Looked up from germline, CDR1 is MDHEN and CDR2 is SYDVKM. The CDR3 bases are TGTGCCAGCAGTCCAGACTTCGGGTCCTACAATGAGCAGTTCTTC. This codes for CASSPDFGSYNEQFF.

The chain couples TRBV25-1 to TRBJ2-2, with TRBD1 matching 10 bases. The V gene end was trimmed by 2 bases and the J gene end by 7 bases; junction bases not matched to a gene: 13. Germline V lookup: CDR1 MGHDK, CDR2 SYGVNS. This CDR3 region has 18 residues. The CDR3 DNA is TGTGCCAGCAGTGAAGTAGTGGAAGGACAGGGGGTCATCGGGGAGCTGTTTTTT. It yields the protein CASSEVVEGQGVIGELFF.

The chain has TRBV19 and TRBJ1-2; 8 positions agree with TRBD1. This CDR3 has 15 amino acids. After removal of 4 bases from V and 6 bases from J, the junction contained 10 bases not matched to a gene. The germline gives CDR1 LNHDA, CDR2 SQIVND (reference sequence). CDR3 in DNA: TGTGCCAGTAGTACCGCGACAGGGGAGGTGAATGGCTACACCTTC. Protein: CASSTATGEVNGYTF.

The chain couples TRBV29-1 to TRBJ1-2; 12 positions agree with TRBD1. J was trimmed by 1 base and V by 1 base; bases with no gene match: 10. The CDR3 spans 18 residues. Germline V gene lookup returns CDR1 SQVTM and CDR2 ANQGSEA. CDR3 nucleotide sequence: TGCAGCGTTGAAGGTAGACGGGGACAGGGGGCCGATAACTATGGCTACACCTTC. This sequence encodes CSVEGRRGQGADNYGYTF.

V usage is TRBV6-5 and J usage is TRBJ1-2; D call uncertain. Per the germline V gene, CDR1 is MNHEY and CDR2 is SVGAGI. The CDR3 contains 14 residues. Trimming took 2 bases from V and 8 from J, leaving 15 bases between them. CDR3 in DNA: TGTGCCAGCAGTTACAGGGCCATGGGAGGAGGCTACACCTTC. It encodes CASSYRAMGGGYTF.

This clone was recorded only once. V gene TRBV6-6 combines with J gene TRBJ1-1; D is unresolved. Trimming removed 7 bases at V and 6 bases at J, with 18 bases between. The CDR3 runs 14 residues. CDR1 is MNHNY, CDR2 SVGAGI, per germline (reference sequence). The CDR3, as DNA: TGTGCCAGCAATCTTCGCCTGGGGAGGCCTGAAGCTTTCTTT. Translated: CASNLRLGRPEAFF.

The V and J genes are TRBV12-5 and TRBJ1-1, with 7 nucleotides matching TRBD1. This CDR3 comprises 18 residues. Looked up from germline, CDR1 is LGHNT and CDR2 is FRNRAP. V was pared by 6 bases and J by 3 bases, with 19 bases of the junction left unmatched. Written as DNA, the CDR3 is TGTGCTAGTGGCTATTTCCCTGGGGGACAGACAAAGTACACTGAAGCTTTCTTT. Protein: CASGYFPGGQTKYTEAFF.